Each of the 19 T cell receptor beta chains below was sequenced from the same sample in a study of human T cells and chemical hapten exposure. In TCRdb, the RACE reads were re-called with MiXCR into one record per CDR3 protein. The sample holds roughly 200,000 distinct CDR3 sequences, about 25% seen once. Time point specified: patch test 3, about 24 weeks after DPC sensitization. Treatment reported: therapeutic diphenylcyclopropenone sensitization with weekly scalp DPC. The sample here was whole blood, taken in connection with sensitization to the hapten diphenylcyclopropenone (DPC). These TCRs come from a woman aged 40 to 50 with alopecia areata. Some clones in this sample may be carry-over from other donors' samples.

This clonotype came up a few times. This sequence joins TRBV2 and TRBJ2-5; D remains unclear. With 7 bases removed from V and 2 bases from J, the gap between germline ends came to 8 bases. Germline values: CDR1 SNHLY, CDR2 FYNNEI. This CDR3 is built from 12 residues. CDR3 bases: TGTGCCAGCACTTTACTACAAGAGACCCAGTACTTC. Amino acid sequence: CASTLLQETQYF.

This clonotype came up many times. CDR3 sequence (DNA): TGTGCCACCAGTGATTTCAGAGTCGGGGGCGCGAACACCGGGGAGCTGTTTTTT. Its protein is CATSDFRVGGANTGELFF. This rearrangement joins TRBV24-1 to TRBJ2-2, with D perhaps given as TRBD1 or TRBD2 (6 bases each). Germline V gene data show CDR1 as KGHDR and CDR2 as SFDVKD. Trimming took off 1 base at V and 0 bases at J, with 14 bases between the two ends. The CDR3 spans 18 residues.

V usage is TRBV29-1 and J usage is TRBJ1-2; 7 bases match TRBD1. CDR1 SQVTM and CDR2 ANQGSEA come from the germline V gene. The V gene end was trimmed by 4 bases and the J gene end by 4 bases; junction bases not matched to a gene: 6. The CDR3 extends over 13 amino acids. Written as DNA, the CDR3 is TGCAGCGTTGCCCCAGGGGGACTCTATGGCTACACCTTC. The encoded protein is CSVAPGGLYGYTF. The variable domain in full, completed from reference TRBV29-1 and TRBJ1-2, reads SAVISQKPSRDICQRGTSLTIQCQVDSQVTMMFWYRQQPGQSLTLIATANQGSEATYESGFVIDKFPISRPNLTFSTLTVSNMSPEDSSIYLCSVAPGGLYGYTFGSGTRLTVV.

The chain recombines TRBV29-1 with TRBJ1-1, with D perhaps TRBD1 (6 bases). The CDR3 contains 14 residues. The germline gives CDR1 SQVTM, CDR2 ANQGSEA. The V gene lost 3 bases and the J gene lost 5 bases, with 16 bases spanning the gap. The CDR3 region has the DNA TGCAGCGTTGATGGTACCCCGGGACATACTGAAGCTTTCTTT. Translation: CSVDGTPGHTEAFF.

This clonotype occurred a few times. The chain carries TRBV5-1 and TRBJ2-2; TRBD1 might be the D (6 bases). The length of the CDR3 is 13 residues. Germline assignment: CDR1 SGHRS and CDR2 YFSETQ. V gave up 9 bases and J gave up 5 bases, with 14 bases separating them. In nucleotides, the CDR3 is TGCGCCACGAAGGGGGTAGAAACCGGGGAGCTGTTTTTT. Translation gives CATKGVETGELFF.

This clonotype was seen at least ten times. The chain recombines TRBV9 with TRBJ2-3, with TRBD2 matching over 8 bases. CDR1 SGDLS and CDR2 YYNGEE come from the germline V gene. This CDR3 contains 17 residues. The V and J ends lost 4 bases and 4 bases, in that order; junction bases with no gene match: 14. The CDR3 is CASSSMAGRGRADTQYF. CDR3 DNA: TGTGCCAGCAGCTCTATGGCCGGGAGGGGTCGGGCAGATACGCAGTATTTT.

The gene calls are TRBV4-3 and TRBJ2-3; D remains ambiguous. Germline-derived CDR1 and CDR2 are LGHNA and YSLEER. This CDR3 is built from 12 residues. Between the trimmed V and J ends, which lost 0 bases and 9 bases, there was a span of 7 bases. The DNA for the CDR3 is TGCGCCAGCAGCCAAGACGGCCTAACGCAGTATTTT. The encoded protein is CASSQDGLTQYF.

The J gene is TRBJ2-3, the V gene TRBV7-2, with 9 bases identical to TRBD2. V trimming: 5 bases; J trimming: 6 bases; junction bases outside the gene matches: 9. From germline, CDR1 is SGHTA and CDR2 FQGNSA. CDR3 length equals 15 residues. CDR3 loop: CASSQTGTSCDTQYF. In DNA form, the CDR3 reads TGTGCCAGCAGCCAAACCGGGACTAGCTGTGATACGCAGTATTTT.

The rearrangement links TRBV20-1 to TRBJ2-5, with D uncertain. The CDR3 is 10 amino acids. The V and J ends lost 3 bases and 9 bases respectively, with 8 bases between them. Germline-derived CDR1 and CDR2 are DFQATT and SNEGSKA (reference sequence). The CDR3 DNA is TGCAGTGCTAGGCCTGAGCCCCAGTACTTC. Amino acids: CSARPEPQYF.

Here the CDR3 DNA reads TGTGCCAGCAGTTTTGGGGGCGGTAGGAACACTGAAGCTTTCTTT. Protein: CASSFGGGRNTEAFF. The chain uses TRBV12-3 or TRBV12-4 and TRBJ1-1; D possibly corresponds to TRBD1 (6 bases). The CDR3 loop spans 15 amino acids. The germline V and J ends were trimmed by 3 bases and 1 base, with 12 bases remaining between them.

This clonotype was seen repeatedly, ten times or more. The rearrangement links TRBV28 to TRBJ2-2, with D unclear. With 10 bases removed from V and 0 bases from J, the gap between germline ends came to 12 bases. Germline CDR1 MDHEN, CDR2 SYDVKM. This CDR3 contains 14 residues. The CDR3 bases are TGTGCCACTCGTGGAGCCGCGAACACCGGGGAGCTGTTTTTT. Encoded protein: CATRGAANTGELFF.

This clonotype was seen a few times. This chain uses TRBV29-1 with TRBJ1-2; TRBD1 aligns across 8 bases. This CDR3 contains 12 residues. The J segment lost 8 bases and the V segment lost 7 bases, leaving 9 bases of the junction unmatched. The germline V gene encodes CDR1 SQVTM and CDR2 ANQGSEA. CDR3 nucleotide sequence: TGCAGCGGGGCGTCAGGGGGCGGAGGCTACACCTTC. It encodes CSGASGGGGYTF.

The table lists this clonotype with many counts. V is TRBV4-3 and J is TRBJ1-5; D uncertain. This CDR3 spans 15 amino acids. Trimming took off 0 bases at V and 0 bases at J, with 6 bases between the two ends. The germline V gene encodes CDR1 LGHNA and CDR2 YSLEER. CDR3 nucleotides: TGCGCCAGCAGCCAAGACGCCGGTAGCAATCAGCCCCAGCATTTT. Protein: CASSQDAGSNQPQHF.

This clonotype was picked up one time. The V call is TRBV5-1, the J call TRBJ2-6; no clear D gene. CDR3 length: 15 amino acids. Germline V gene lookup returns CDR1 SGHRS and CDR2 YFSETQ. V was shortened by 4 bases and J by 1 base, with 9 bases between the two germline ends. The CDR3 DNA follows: TGCGCCAGCAGCCCGGCGAGGTCTGGGGCCAACGTCCTGACTTTC. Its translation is CASSPARSGANVLTF.

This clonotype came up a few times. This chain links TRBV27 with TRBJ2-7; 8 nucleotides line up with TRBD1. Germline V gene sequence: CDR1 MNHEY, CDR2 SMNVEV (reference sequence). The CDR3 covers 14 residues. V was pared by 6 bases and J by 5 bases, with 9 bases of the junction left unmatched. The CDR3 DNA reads TGTGCCAGCAGCCAACAGACGACAGGGGACGAGCAGTACTTC. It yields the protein CASSQQTTGDEQYF.

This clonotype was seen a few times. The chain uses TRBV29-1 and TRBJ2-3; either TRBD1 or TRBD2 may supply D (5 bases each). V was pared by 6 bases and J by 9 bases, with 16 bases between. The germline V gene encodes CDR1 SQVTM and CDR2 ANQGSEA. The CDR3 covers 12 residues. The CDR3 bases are TGCAGCGTGAAAACCGACCGGGGCACGCAGTATTTT. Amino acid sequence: CSVKTDRGTQYF.

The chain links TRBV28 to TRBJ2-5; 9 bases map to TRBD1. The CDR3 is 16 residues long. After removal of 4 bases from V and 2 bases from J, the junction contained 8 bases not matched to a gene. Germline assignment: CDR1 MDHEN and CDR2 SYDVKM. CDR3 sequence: CASSSPGQGFQETQYF. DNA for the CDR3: TGTGCCAGCAGTTCACCGGGACAGGGTTTTCAAGAGACCCAGTACTTC.

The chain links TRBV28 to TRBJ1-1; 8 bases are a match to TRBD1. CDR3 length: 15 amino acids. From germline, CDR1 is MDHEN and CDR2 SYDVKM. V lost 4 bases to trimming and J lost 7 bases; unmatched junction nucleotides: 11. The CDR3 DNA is TGTGCCAGCAGTTCTGCCGGGACAGGAATAAATGAAGCTTTCTTT. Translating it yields CASSSAGTGINEAFF.

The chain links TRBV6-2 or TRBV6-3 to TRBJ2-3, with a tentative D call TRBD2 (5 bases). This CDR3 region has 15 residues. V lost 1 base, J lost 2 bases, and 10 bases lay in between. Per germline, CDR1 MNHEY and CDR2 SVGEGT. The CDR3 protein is CASSYLKRNTDTQYF. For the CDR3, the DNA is TGTGCCAGCAGTTACTTAAAGCGGAACACAGATACGCAGTATTTT.